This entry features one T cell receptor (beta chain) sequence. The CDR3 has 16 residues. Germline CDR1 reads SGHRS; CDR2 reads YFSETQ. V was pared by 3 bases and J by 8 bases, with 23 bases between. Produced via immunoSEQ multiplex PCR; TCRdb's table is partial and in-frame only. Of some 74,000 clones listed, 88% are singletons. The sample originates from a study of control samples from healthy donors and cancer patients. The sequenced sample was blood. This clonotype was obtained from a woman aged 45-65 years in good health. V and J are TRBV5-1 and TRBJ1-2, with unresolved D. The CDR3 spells CASSSEGAAGLGGYTF. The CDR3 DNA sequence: TGCGCCAGCAGCTCGGAGGGTGCGGCTGGGTTGGGGGGCTACACCTTC.